The clone carrying this T cell receptor (beta chain) was seen a few times. This sample is part of a study of blood T cell repertoires in COVID-19. In the authors' methods: Amplification with reference gene primers provided the estimates of nucleated cell counts. TCRdb's copy holds only in-frame clones and misses some; the assay was immunoSEQ multiplex PCR. D and trimming come from the DNA, and the V and J calls and clone size come from that table. The data contain under 250,000 clones, around nine tenths of them seen just once; the ten biggest clones take up roughly 1.6%. The CDR3 totals 11 residues. Deletions cut 5 bases from V and 7 bases from J, with 6 bases between. Germline assignment: CDR1 MDHEN and CDR2 SYDVKM.

Material for sequencing was peripheral blood. The source of this sequence is a woman in her sixties who had recovered from COVID-19. This chain connects TRBV28 to TRBJ1-5; D is uncertain. The CDR3 loop is CASSVRQPQHF. In DNA form, the CDR3 reads TGTGCCAGCAGTGTCAGACAGCCCCAGCATTTT. The whole variable domain, filled in from reference TRBV28 and TRBJ1-5, reads DVKVTQSSRYLVKRTGEKVFLECVQDMDHENMFWYRQDPGLGLRLIYFSYDVKMKEKGDIPEGYSVSREKKERFSLILESASTNQTSMYLCASSVRQPQHFGDGTRLSIL.